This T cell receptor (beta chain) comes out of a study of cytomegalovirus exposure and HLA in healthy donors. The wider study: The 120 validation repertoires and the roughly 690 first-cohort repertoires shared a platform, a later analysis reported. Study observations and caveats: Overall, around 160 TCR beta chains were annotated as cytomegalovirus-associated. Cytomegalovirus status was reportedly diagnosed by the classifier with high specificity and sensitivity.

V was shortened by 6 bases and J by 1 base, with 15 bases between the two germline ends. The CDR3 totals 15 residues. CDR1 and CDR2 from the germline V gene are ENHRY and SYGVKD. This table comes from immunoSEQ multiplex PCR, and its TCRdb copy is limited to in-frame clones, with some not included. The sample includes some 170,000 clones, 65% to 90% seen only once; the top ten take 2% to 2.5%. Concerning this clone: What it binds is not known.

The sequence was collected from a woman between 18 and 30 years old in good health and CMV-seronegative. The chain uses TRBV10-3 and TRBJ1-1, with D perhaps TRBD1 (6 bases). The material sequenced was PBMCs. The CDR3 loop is CAIRRGGQTNTEAFF. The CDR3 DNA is TGTGCCATCAGGCGAGGGGGTCAAACGAACACTGAAGCTTTCTTT.